A single sample is the source of the 21 T cell receptor beta chains below, sequenced in a study of cytomegalovirus exposure and HLA in healthy donors. PCR was performed using 60 Vbeta and 13 Jbeta primers. Profiling relied on immunoSEQ multiplex PCR, and the TCRdb table lists in-frame clones only, not all of them. The repertoire holds 150,000 to 200,000 clones, with 76% as singletons. Sequencing was done on a sample of PBMCs. These receptors all come from a man aged 55-75 years in good health and CMV-seronegative.

The chain's CDR3 is CASSLWTGGGTGELFF. Written as DNA, the CDR3 is TGTGCCAGCAGCCTCTGGACAGGGGGAGGAACCGGGGAGCTGTTTTTT. V usage is TRBV7-6 and J usage is TRBJ2-2, with 10 bases lining up with TRBD1. V gave up 5 bases and J gave up 5 bases; unmatched junction bases: 8. Germline CDR1 and CDR2: SGHVS and FNYEAQ. The CDR3 contains 16 residues.

This chain uses TRBV27 with TRBJ2-2; maybe TRBD2 (5 bases). Per germline, CDR1 MNHEY and CDR2 SMNVEV (reference sequence). This CDR3 has 14 amino acids. Trimming left V 6 bases short and J 2 bases short, with 10 bases between. The CDR3 is CASRISGNTGELFF. As DNA, the CDR3 is TGTGCCAGCAGGATAAGCGGAAACACCGGGGAGCTGTTTTTT.

This clone was recorded only once. The chain couples TRBV7-9 to TRBJ1-1; 8 bases are shared with TRBD1. This CDR3 has 13 residues. Germline CDR1 is SEHNR and CDR2 is FQNEAQ (reference sequence). J was trimmed by 4 bases and V by 5 bases; bases with no gene match: 3. The DNA of the CDR3 is TGTGCCAGCAGCGTGGACAGGGCCACTGAAGCTTTCTTT. Translating gives CASSVDRATEAFF.

V usage is TRBV5-1 and J usage is TRBJ2-5, with TRBD2 matching 7 bases. This CDR3 has 14 amino acids. V shed 0 bases, J shed 4 bases, and the junction held 3 bases outside the gene matches. In germline, CDR1 is SGHRS, CDR2 YFSETQ. CDR3 nucleotides: TGCGCCAGCAGCTTGGGTTGGGGGGGAGAGACCCAGTACTTC. This translates into CASSLGWGGETQYF.

The V and J genes are TRBV7-9 and TRBJ2-7; tentative D call: TRBD2 (5 bases). CDR1 SEHNR and CDR2 FQNEAQ come from the germline V gene (reference sequence). Trimming took off 3 bases at V and 2 bases at J, with 11 bases between the two ends. This CDR3 comprises 14 residues. CDR3 coding DNA: TGTGCCAGCAGCTTCGCGAGCGGTACCTACGAGCAGTACTTC. This encodes CASSFASGTYEQYF.

The chain employs TRBV23-1 and TRBJ1-2; D is undetermined. TRBV23-1 is known as an ORF, though its function is uncertain. The CDR3 is 15 amino acids. Trimming cost V 4 bases and J 4 bases, with 16 bases left between them. CDR3 bases: TGCGCCAGCAGTCGTTATATGGTCTCGGGCTATGGCTACACCTTC. Protein: CASSRYMVSGYGYTF.

This rearrangement joins TRBV29-1 to TRBJ2-4; a weak D match, TRBD2 (6 bases). The germline V gene has CDR1 SQVTM and CDR2 ANQGSEA. The V and J ends lost 7 bases and 8 bases respectively, with 9 bases between them. The CDR3 length is 10 residues. CDR3 sequence: CSATRDIQYF. The CDR3 bases are TGCAGCGCGACTAGGGACATTCAGTACTTC.

The V call is TRBV4-1, the J call TRBJ2-5; 7 nucleotides agree with TRBD1. Germline-derived CDR1 and CDR2 are MGHRA and YSYEKL. This CDR3 region has 13 residues. V lost 3 bases to trimming and J lost 5 bases; unmatched junction nucleotides: 3. The CDR3 loop reads CASSQNRGETQYF. The CDR3 DNA is TGCGCCAGCAGCCAGAACAGGGGTGAGACCCAGTACTTC.

This clone is a singleton in its sample. The chain recombines TRBV7-2 with TRBJ2-7; tentative D call: TRBD1 (6 bases). The CDR3 extends over 16 amino acids. Germline V gives CDR1 SGHTA, CDR2 FQGNSA. With 4 bases removed from V and 3 bases from J, the gap between germline ends came to 19 bases. Written as DNA, the CDR3 is TGTGCCAGCAGCTCGAGTTGGGGCAGGGGACGCTACGAGCAGTACTTC. Residues: CASSSSWGRGRYEQYF.

V usage is TRBV9 and J usage is TRBJ2-4; 12 bases are shared with TRBD2. The CDR3 spans 19 residues. Per the germline V gene, CDR1 is SGDLS and CDR2 is YYNGEE. V was pared by 0 bases and J by 6 bases, with 13 bases of the junction left unmatched. The CDR3 region is CASSVGPERLAGARNIQYF. The CDR3 nucleotides read TGTGCCAGCAGCGTAGGTCCCGAGCGACTAGCGGGAGCGAGAAACATTCAGTACTTC.

In its sample, this clone was seen once. This chain joins TRBV7-3 and TRBJ1-5, with 9 nucleotides matching TRBD1. The CDR3 is 17 residues long. Germline V gives CDR1 SGHTA, CDR2 FQGTGA. Losses at the gene ends were 1 base for V and 5 bases for J; bases not matched to a gene: 9. The CDR3 region is CASSLIHRDREDQPQHF. The CDR3 nucleotides read TGTGCCAGCAGCTTAATCCACCGGGACAGGGAGGATCAGCCCCAGCATTTT.

This clone came up once. The V and J genes are TRBV28 and TRBJ2-7, with 9 nucleotides matching TRBD2. Germline values: CDR1 MDHEN, CDR2 SYDVKM. J gave up 5 bases and V 6 bases, and 8 bases lay outside the gene matches. The CDR3 has 14 residues. The CDR3 sequence is CASRLAGGPDEQYF. DNA of the CDR3: TGTGCCAGCAGGCTCGCGGGAGGGCCGGACGAGCAGTACTTC.

This clone turned up a few times. The rearrangement uses TRBV7-6 and TRBJ2-2; 9 positions agree with TRBD1. The CDR3 runs to 16 residues. J gave up 5 bases and V 4 bases, and 8 bases lay outside the gene matches. CDR1 and CDR2 (germline): SGHVS, FNYEAQ. The CDR3 DNA reads TGTGCCAGCAGCTCACCACAGGGGGCGAGGACCGGGGAGCTGTTTTTT. Its translation is CASSSPQGARTGELFF.

The chain is built from TRBV10-3 and TRBJ2-3; 7 bases fit TRBD1. J gave up 2 bases and V 6 bases, and 5 bases lay outside the gene matches. This CDR3 is 14 amino acids long. Germline V gene sequence: CDR1 ENHRY, CDR2 SYGVKD. The CDR3 DNA sequence: TGTGCCATCAGCCCGGGACAGAACACAGATACGCAGTATTTT. Translated, it gives CAISPGQNTDTQYF.

The J gene is TRBJ1-1, the V gene TRBV2; D is unclear. The V end was cut by 4 bases, the J end by 4 bases, with 10 bases between. The germline CDR1 and CDR2 sequences are SNHLY and FYNNEI. The CDR3 contains 13 residues. The CDR3 DNA reads TGTGCCAGCAGTGGTGCGGGTGGCACTGAAGCTTTCTTT. Its protein product is CASSGAGGTEAFF.

The chain combines TRBV7-9 with TRBJ2-1, with TRBD2 identical over 8 bases. The V gene end was trimmed by 5 bases and the J gene end by 7 bases; junction bases not matched to a gene: 4. The CDR3 totals 13 residues. CDR1 is SEHNR and CDR2 is FQNEAQ in the germline V gene (reference sequence). The CDR3 spells CASSRTSTNEQFF. CDR3 nucleotide sequence: TGTGCCAGCAGCCGGACTAGCACAAATGAGCAGTTCTTC.

This chain links TRBV19 with TRBJ2-7, with D possibly TRBD1 on 6 matching bases. Germline V gene sequence: CDR1 LNHDA, CDR2 SQIVND (reference sequence). V dropped 3 bases and J dropped 1 base, with 10 bases sitting between them. This CDR3 is built from 14 residues. The CDR3 DNA reads as TGTGCCAGTAGTATTTACAGGGTTTCCTACGAGCAGTACTTC. Its translation is CASSIYRVSYEQYF.

The chain is built from TRBV9 and TRBJ1-1; TRBD1 agrees at 10 bases. The V segment lost 0 bases and the J segment 4 bases; nucleotides outside the gene matches: 3. This CDR3 region has 15 residues. Germline V CDR1 and CDR2: SGDLS, YYNGEE. The CDR3: CASSVGDRGGTEAFF. The DNA for the CDR3 is TGTGCCAGCAGCGTAGGGGACAGGGGAGGCACTGAAGCTTTCTTT.

The rearrangement uses TRBV6-5 and TRBJ2-3, with 13 bases that match TRBD2. V shed 7 bases and J 4 bases; nucleotides not matched to a gene: 5. In germline, CDR1 is MNHEY, CDR2 SVGAGI. This CDR3 is 15 amino acids long. CDR3 bases: TGTGCCAGCACCCGACTAGCGGGGGGCCCAGATACGCAGTATTTT. Amino acids: CASTRLAGGPDTQYF.

This clone is a singleton in its sample. The chain recombines TRBV16 with TRBJ2-7; TRBD1 is a possible D gene (6 bases). Germline V lookup: CDR1 KGHSY, CDR2 FQNENV. Trimming stripped 3 bases from V and 4 bases from J, with 10 bases between. The CDR3 totals 13 residues. As DNA, the CDR3 is TGTGCCAGCAGCCATGGACAGCAGTACGAGCAGTACTTC. This translates into CASSHGQQYEQYF.

This chain joins TRBV7-6 and TRBJ2-1, with no clear D. The CDR3 totals 12 residues. V lost 1 base, J lost 10 bases, and 8 bases lay in between. Germline CDR1 is SGHVS and CDR2 is FNYEAQ. The CDR3 nucleotides are TGTGCCAGCAGCTTAGTAGGCAGGGAGCAGTTCTTC. Translating it yields CASSLVGREQFF.